This T cell receptor beta chain was recovered during a study of blood T cell repertoires in COVID-19. Study-level background: The United States, Italy and Spain were the sources of the acute and convalescent COVID-19 samples. Sample material is recorded as cDNA or gDNA derived from T cells, B-cell-depleted T cells, or PBMCs.

With V trimmed by 2 bases and J by 7 bases, 1 base remained unmatched. Germline values: CDR1 SGHNT, CDR2 YENEEA. The CDR3 has 13 amino acids. Per the original data handling: Estimation of nucleated cell counts was performed using reference gene primer amplification. Repertoires were generated with immunoSEQ multiplex PCR, while TCRdb's copy carries only in-frame clones and drops some. V and J calls plus clone size are reproduced from that table; the DNA served to infer D and trimming. Among about 190,000 clones listed, approximately 79% were seen once. The sample comprised peripheral blood. The genes are TRBV11-3 and TRBJ2-2; 7 nucleotides match TRBD2. The receptor comes from a woman in her 50s with acute or convalescent COVID-19. The CDR3 here is CASSLTGGGELFF. CDR3 DNA: TGTGCCAGCAGCTTAACGGGAGGCGGGGAGCTGTTTTTT.